The clone carrying this T cell receptor (beta chain) was counted only a few times. The CDR3 runs 13 residues. Looked up from germline, CDR1 is SEHNR and CDR2 is FQNEAQ (reference sequence). J gave up 6 bases and V 5 bases, and 4 bases lay outside the gene matches. This sample is drawn from a study of response to subunit inactivated influenza vaccine. One entry per CDR3 protein results from TCRdb running MiXCR on the RT-PCR reads. The data show about 170,000 distinct CDR3 sequences, less than 15% seen once. These data were also filed under a second study, of T cells expressing NK-cell markers. That report adds: A 5'RACE template switching approach incorporating UMIs was used to make TCR beta cDNA. According to the study, TCR beta repertoires originated from sorted CD3+CD56+NKG2C+, CD3+CD56+NKG2C- and CD3+CD56-NKG2C+ T cells. With respect to HCMV, most of the eight sequenced donors were seropositive, and one was seronegative. Questions lingered over whether expanded NKG2C+ T cell clones were HCMV-specific.

The sample consisted of CD8+ T cells sorted from PBMCs, taken approximately 12 days after vaccination. The origin of this receptor is a middle-aged man who received an inactivated influenza vaccine. The V gene is TRBV7-9, the J gene TRBJ2-1; 7 bases map to TRBD1. The CDR3 DNA sequence: TGTGCCAGCAGCGCCCGGGACAGCAATGAGCAGTTCTTC. It is translated as CASSARDSNEQFF.